The entry below gives a single TCR beta chain sequence along with its context. Antigen: not known. The data derive from a study of blood T cells in healthy people across ages. Each sample provided at least 5 micrograms of extracted total RNA. Findings and caveats of the study: TCR beta diversity per million T cells fell roughly linearly with age. Long-lived donors exceeded aged donors in naive CD4+ cells and diversity.

A sample-barcoded 5' primer and a J-beta primer mix were used in a second PCR of about 6 to 11 cycles. There were at least 3 million CDR3-containing paired-end reads obtained from each sample. TCRdb re-called the 5' RACE reads through MiXCR, storing one row per CDR3 protein. This repertoire shows about 780,000 distinct CDR3 sequences, less than 60% found once; its top ten account for around 18%. Germline CDR1 is SGHTA and CDR2 is FQGNSA. Trimming pared 5 bases from V and 0 bases from J, leaving 17 bases between. CDR3 length: 18 amino acids. This sequence was found in a man older than 75 in good health. This chain links TRBV7-2 with TRBJ2-6, with unresolved D. Sequenced input: blood. CDR3 sequence (DNA): TGTGCCAGCAGCCCCTGGTCCTGGGCCAGCTCTGGGGCCAACGTCCTGACTTTC. Its translation: CASSPWSWASSGANVLTF.